Listed here are 25 T cell receptor beta chains from one sample, sequenced in a study of blood T cell repertoires in COVID-19. Clones were sequenced by immunoSEQ multiplex PCR, and TCRdb holds only the in-frame ones, with some missing. The data hold under 500,000 clones, with more than 85% observed a single time. The sequencing input was peripheral blood. The receptors were sampled from a woman in her twenties or thirties with acute or convalescent COVID-19.

The chain joins TRBV6-5 to TRBJ2-7; 8 bases fit TRBD2. The germline V gene has CDR1 MNHEY and CDR2 SVGAGI. CDR3 length: 12 amino acids. V lost 7 bases, J lost 4 bases, and 3 bases stayed unmatched. CDR3 nucleotides: TGTGCCAGCACGGGGGGGCGATACGAGCAGTACTTC. Translating it yields CASTGGRYEQYF.

The gene calls are TRBV5-4 and TRBJ1-3; D is uncertain. This CDR3 has 14 amino acids. The V end lost 2 bases, the J end lost 2 bases, and 8 bases lay between the germline ends. The germline V gene encodes CDR1 SGHNT and CDR2 YYREEE (reference sequence). CDR3 in amino acids: CASSFGTTGNTIYF. In DNA, the CDR3 is TGTGCCAGCAGCTTTGGTACAACTGGAAACACCATATATTTT.

V and J are TRBV19 and TRBJ2-4, with D maybe TRBD1 (6 bases). The V and J ends lost 7 bases and 4 bases respectively, with 17 bases between them. The CDR3 is 15 amino acids. Germline lookup yields CDR1 LNHDA and CDR2 SQIVND (reference sequence). CDR3 in amino acids: CASTPTGSQKNIQYF. The DNA for the CDR3 is TGTGCCAGTACCCCGACAGGCTCCCAGAAAAACATTCAGTACTTC.

The chain combines TRBV9 with TRBJ2-7, with D possibly matching TRBD1 (5 bases). Trimming cost V 4 bases and J 5 bases, with 16 bases left between them. Germline CDR1 is SGDLS and CDR2 is YYNGEE. CDR3 size: 14 residues. Written as DNA, the CDR3 is TGTGCCAGCAGCCCCGGGCTAGGGGCGGACGAGCAGTACTTC. Its protein product is CASSPGLGADEQYF.

J is TRBJ2-7 and V is TRBV9, with TRBD1 matching over 8 bases. The CDR3 loop spans 15 amino acids. V lost 5 bases to trimming and J lost 5 bases; unmatched junction nucleotides: 12. Germline CDR1 SGDLS, CDR2 YYNGEE. The chain's CDR3 is CASSSTGQGWNEQYF. DNA of the CDR3: TGTGCCAGCAGTTCCACCGGACAGGGTTGGAACGAGCAGTACTTC.

The chain couples TRBV19 to TRBJ2-3; perhaps TRBD2 as D (5 bases). CDR3 length: 15 residues. Germline V CDR1 and CDR2: LNHDA, SQIVND (reference sequence). Trimming removed 5 bases at V and 0 bases at J, with 12 bases between. Here the CDR3 DNA reads TGTGCCAGTAGTTCCCCCGGGAAGAGCACAGATACGCAGTATTTT. Its protein product is CASSSPGKSTDTQYF.

The chain employs TRBV3-1 (or the pseudogene TRBV3-2) and TRBJ1-5; D gene ambiguous. CDR1 is LGHDT, CDR2 YNNKEL, per germline (reference sequence). The V and J ends lost 1 base and 7 bases respectively, with 11 bases between them. The CDR3 runs 14 residues. The chain's CDR3 is CASSQGRVSQPQHF. The CDR3 nucleotides read TGTGCCAGCAGCCAAGGCCGGGTGTCCCAGCCCCAGCATTTT.

This chain connects TRBV24-1 to TRBJ2-1; 8 bases fit TRBD1. The length of the CDR3 is 17 residues. The V gene end was trimmed by 3 bases and the J gene end by 5 bases; junction bases not matched to a gene: 11. Germline assignment: CDR1 KGHDR and CDR2 SFDVKD. CDR3: CATSDQLRGQWDNEQFF. For the CDR3, the DNA is TGTGCCACCAGTGATCAACTCAGGGGGCAGTGGGACAATGAGCAGTTCTTC.

V and J are TRBV11-3 and TRBJ1-1; D unresolved. Trimming took off 4 bases at V and 1 base at J, with 7 bases between the two ends. The CDR3 has 13 amino acids. CDR1 is SGHNT and CDR2 is YENEEA in the germline V gene. The CDR3 sequence is CASSSAGNTEAFF. CDR3 coding DNA: TGTGCCAGCAGCTCGGCGGGGAACACTGAAGCTTTCTTT.

The rearrangement joins TRBV2 to TRBJ1-2; 7 bases match TRBD1. The CDR3 extends over 14 amino acids. The germline gives CDR1 SNHLY, CDR2 FYNNEI. J lost 1 base, V lost 6 bases, and 5 bases had no gene match. The CDR3 reads CASSEDRNNYGYTF. CDR3 nucleotide sequence: TGTGCCAGCAGCGAGGACAGGAATAACTATGGCTACACCTTC.

The V and J genes are TRBV7-2 and TRBJ2-7; a weak D match, TRBD2 (6 bases). V lost 6 bases and J lost 7, with 22 bases in between. Germline V gives CDR1 SGHTA, CDR2 FQGNSA. The CDR3 loop spans 15 amino acids. CDR3 residues: CASSSGFGRLREQYF. The CDR3 nucleotides are TGTGCCAGCAGTAGCGGATTTGGACGGTTACGAGAGCAGTACTTC.

The V gene is TRBV14, the J gene TRBJ2-3, with D possibly TRBD2 on 5 matching bases. CDR1 and CDR2 from the germline V gene are SGHDN and FVKESK. This CDR3 has 16 residues. Trimming cost V 0 bases and J 3 bases, with 13 bases left between them. DNA of the CDR3: TGTGCCAGCAGCCAAGATCGAGGGCGAGGGACAGATACGCAGTATTTT. It translates to CASSQDRGRGTDTQYF. Combining the CDR3 with reference TRBV14 and TRBJ2-3 gives the whole variable domain EAGVTQFPSHSVIEKGQTVTLRCDPISGHDNLYWYRRVMGKEIKFLLHFVKESKQDESGMPNNRFLAERTGGTYSTLKVQPAELEDSGVYFCASSQDRGRGTDTQYFGPGTRLTVL.

This clone was counted only a few times. The CDR3 here is CASSRALKNQPQHF. Here the CDR3 DNA reads TGCGCCAGCAGCCGGGCCCTAAAAAATCAGCCCCAGCATTTT. The chain joins TRBV4-1 to TRBJ1-5; D unclear. Germline CDR1 and CDR2: MGHRA and YSYEKL. This CDR3 is built from 14 residues. Deletions cut 4 bases from V and 4 bases from J, with 11 bases between.

The chain combines TRBV28 with TRBJ1-1, with D possibly matching TRBD1 (5 bases). This CDR3 spans 14 amino acids. Germline loops: CDR1 MDHEN, CDR2 SYDVKM. Trimming shortened V by 6 bases and J by 1 base, and 12 bases separated the two germline ends. Written as DNA, the CDR3 is TGTGCCAGCAGGGCTTCTACAGGGAACACTGAAGCTTTCTTT. Translation gives CASRASTGNTEAFF. The full variable domain, completed using reference TRBV28 and TRBJ1-1, is DVKVTQSSRYLVKRTGEKVFLECVQDMDHENMFWYRQDPGLGLRLIYFSYDVKMKEKGDIPEGYSVSREKKERFSLILESASTNQTSMYLCASRASTGNTEAFFGQGTRLTVV.

The chain couples TRBV6-5 to TRBJ1-2; TRBD1 matches 9 bases. The CDR3 is made up of 13 amino acids. With V trimmed by 5 bases and J by 7 bases, 5 bases remained unmatched. Germline V gene data show CDR1 as MNHEY and CDR2 as SVGAGI. CDR3 residues: CASSPTGGRGYTF. DNA for the CDR3: TGTGCCAGCAGTCCGACAGGGGGTCGTGGCTACACCTTC.

This sequence joins TRBV10-1 and TRBJ2-7, with D uncertain. Germline V gene sequence: CDR1 WNHNN, CDR2 SYGVQD (reference sequence). The CDR3 length is 13 residues. V lost 0 bases and J lost 12, with 15 bases in between. The CDR3 nucleotides are TGCGCCAGCAGTGAGTCTCTTTCCGGAGAATGGTACTTC. The encoded protein is CASSESLSGEWYF.

This chain links TRBV11-2 with TRBJ2-5, with 9 nucleotides matching TRBD1. V was pared by 4 bases and J by 3 bases, with 6 bases of the junction left unmatched. The CDR3 is 15 amino acids. Germline CDR1 and CDR2: SGHAT and FQNNGV. The CDR3 protein is CASSYLGDREETQYF. In DNA form, the CDR3 reads TGTGCCAGCAGCTACCTCGGGGACAGGGAAGAGACCCAGTACTTC.

In this sample, this clone turned up once. The CDR3 DNA reads TGTGCCAGCAGCACCCCGGGGGGCGCCAAACCCTACGAGCAGTACTTC. It specifies CASSTPGGAKPYEQYF. J is TRBJ2-7 and V is TRBV7-9, with a tentative D call TRBD2 (7 bases). With 5 bases removed from V and 2 bases from J, the gap between germline ends came to 19 bases. CDR3 length: 16 amino acids. The germline V gene has CDR1 SEHNR and CDR2 FQNEAQ (reference sequence). The whole variable domain, filled in from reference TRBV7-9 and TRBJ2-7, reads DTGVSQNPRHKITKRGQNVTFRCDPISEHNRLYWYRQTLGQGPEFLTYFQNEAQLEKSRLLSDRFSAERPKGSFSTLEIQRTEQGDSAMYLCASSTPGGAKPYEQYFGPGTRLTVT.

The rearrangement links TRBV19 to TRBJ1-6; 8 nucleotides agree with TRBD1. Losses at the gene ends were 7 bases for V and 6 bases for J; bases not matched to a gene: 5. The CDR3 length is 14 residues. Germline values: CDR1 LNHDA, CDR2 SQIVND (reference sequence). CDR3 DNA sequence: TGTGCCAGTACGGACAGGGTTCGTAATTCACCCCTCCACTTT. This translates into CASTDRVRNSPLHF.

This chain joins TRBV28 and TRBJ1-5, with 7 bases that match TRBD1. V was clipped by 5 bases and J by 5 bases; unmatched bases: 9. CDR1 and CDR2 from the germline V gene are MDHEN and SYDVKM. The CDR3 length is 15 residues. The CDR3 spells CASSGDSLRYQPQHF. For the CDR3, the DNA is TGTGCCAGCAGTGGGGACAGTCTCAGGTATCAGCCCCAGCATTTT.

The CDR3 reads CASSLALRRATLKTPDTQYF. CDR3 coding DNA: TGTGCCAGCAGCTTAGCCCTTCGGCGGGCTACTCTTAAAACCCCAGATACGCAGTATTTT. The rearrangement joins TRBV7-2 to TRBJ2-3; weak D call: TRBD2 (5 bases). CDR1 and CDR2 (germline): SGHTA, FQGNSA. Deletions cut 0 bases from V and 4 bases from J, with 26 bases between. This CDR3 has 20 residues.

The V and J genes are TRBV11-2 and TRBJ2-3; TRBD2 aligns across 10 bases. This CDR3 has 14 amino acids. The germline CDR1 and CDR2 sequences are SGHAT and FQNNGV. J gave up 3 bases and V 8 bases, and 5 bases lay outside the gene matches. The CDR3 here is CASAISGGTDTQYF. In DNA form, the CDR3 reads TGTGCCAGCGCCATTAGCGGGGGGACAGATACGCAGTATTTT.

This clone has a single count. V gene TRBV9 combines with J gene TRBJ2-1; 8 bases fit TRBD2. V gave up 4 bases and J gave up 8 bases; unmatched junction bases: 14. The CDR3 contains 16 residues. The V gene's germline CDR1 is SGDLS and CDR2 YYNGEE. CDR3 bases: TGTGCCAGCAGCTCGAGGACTAGCTCAACGATCGATGAGCAGTTCTTC. It translates to CASSSRTSSTIDEQFF.

Worth noting for this clone: This specimen includes other DNA sequences encoding the same CDR3. The gene calls are TRBV18 and TRBJ1-1; D is ambiguous. This CDR3 comprises 13 residues. V lost 3 bases and J 3 bases, leaving 8 bases between the germline ends. Germline V CDR1 and CDR2: KGHSH, LQKENI. CDR3 DNA sequence: TGTGCCAGCTCACCGCGCCGGGACACTGAAGCTTTCTTT. This gives the protein CASSPRRDTEAFF.

This chain links TRBV4-2 with TRBJ1-5; D perhaps matches TRBD1 (5 bases). The V end was cut by 0 bases, the J end by 5 bases, with 14 bases between. The germline V gene encodes CDR1 LGHNA and CDR2 YNFKEQ. The CDR3 is made up of 16 amino acids. DNA of the CDR3: TGTGCCAGCAGCCAAGAATGGTTAGGGGCCCATCAGCCCCAGCATTTT. This codes for CASSQEWLGAHQPQHF.